The clone carrying this T cell receptor (beta chain) was seen a few times. Its antigen remains unknown. This record comes from a study of identical twins. Template switching introduced a universal primer site, and the cDNA bore unique molecular identifiers. Using its own MiXCR run on the 5' RACE reads, TCRdb lists one record per CDR3 protein. The sample consists of about 690,000 distinct CDR3 sequences, around 21% of them appearing once. V shed 5 bases and J shed 5 bases, with 18 bases lying between them. The germline V gene has CDR1 SGHTA and CDR2 FQGTGA. The CDR3 contains 16 residues. Findings of the study overall: Out-of-frame alpha sequences shared between twins exhibited an excess of low generation probability. Surplus twin overlap in beta out-of-frame sequences was less pronounced.

These data also featured in a second study, about T cells expressing NK-cell markers.

The material sequenced was PBMCs. This clonotype was sampled from a woman between 18 and 29 years old in good health. The chain uses TRBV7-3 and TRBJ2-2, with D perhaps matching TRBD2 (5 bases). CDR3 residues: CASSPRGTSGTGELFF. The CDR3 DNA reads as TGTGCCAGCAGCCCCCGCGGTACTTCGGGGACCGGGGAGCTGTTTTTT. The entire variable domain, with the rest obtained from reference TRBV7-3 and TRBJ2-2, is as follows: GAGVSQTPSNKVTEKGKYVELRCDPISGHTALYWYRQSLGQGPEFLIYFQGTGAADDSGLPNDRFFAVRPEGSVSTLKIQRTERGDSAVYLCASSPRGTSGTGELFFGEGSRLTVL.